A selection of T cell receptor beta chains follows, all from one sample in a study of shared clonotypes between healthy human individuals. This table comes from immunoSEQ multiplex PCR, and its TCRdb copy is limited to in-frame clones, with some not included. The table includes over 2 million clones, around 93% detected once. Sequenced sample: naive CD4+ T cells from PBMCs. These receptors were collected from a man between 18 and 29 years old in good health. Some clones in this sample may be carry-over from other donors' samples. The CDR3 runs from the conserved cysteine through the conserved F or W. D genes are given only for firm matches. Only some rows state a clone size, as once, few, many or a class for expanded clones.

.,.,TRBJ1-3,TRBV18,CASSPTNGFTGNTIYF,TGTGCCAGCTCCCCAACAAATGGGTTCACTGGAAACACCATATATTTT
.,.,TRBJ2-7,TRBV10-3,CAISEVGGEQYF,TGTGCCATCAGTGAGGTCGGGGGCGAGCAGTACTTC
TRBD1,once,TRBJ1-5,TRBV28,CASSPGGVYVSNRGPQHF,TGTGCCAGCAGCCCGGGAGGAGTTTATGTATCCAACAGGGGACCCCAGCATTTT
TRBD1,.,TRBJ1-1,TRBV30,CAWSVGQGDTEAFF,TGTGCCTGGAGTGTAGGCCAGGGGGACACTGAAGCTTTCTTT
.,.,TRBJ2-2,TRBV6-5,CASSYTNTGELFF,TGTGCCAGCAGTTATACGAACACCGGGGAGCTGTTTTTT
TRBD1,.,TRBJ1-1,TRBV6-6,CASSPRDRATEAFF,TGTGCCAGCAGTCCCCGGGACAGGGCCACTGAAGCTTTCTTT
.,.,TRBJ1-1,TRBV28,CASSPGRANTEAFF,TGTGCCAGCAGCCCAGGCAGGGCGAACACTGAAGCTTTCTTT
TRBD1,.,TRBJ2-7,TRBV20-1,CSASTGIEQYF,TGCAGTGCCTCGACAGGGATCGAGCAGTACTTC
.,.,TRBJ1-5,TRBV18,CASSLGLPFGPQHF,TGTGCCAGCTCACTGGGACTGCCGTTCGGGCCCCAGCATTTT
TRBD1,.,TRBJ2-1,TRBV25-1,CASSASPGTGENEQFF,TGTGCCAGCAGTGCTTCTCCTGGGACAGGGGAAAATGAGCAGTTCTTC
.,.,TRBJ2-3,TRBV7-9,CASSQGSGTDTQYF,TGTGCCAGCAGCCAGGGGTCGGGCACAGATACGCAGTATTTT
.,.,TRBJ1-2,TRBV5-1,CASSLAAGRVMDGYTF,TGCGCCAGCAGCTTGGCGGCGGGAAGAGTAATGGACGGCTACACCTTC
.,.,TRBJ1-5,TRBV6-4,CASSVSGGSEPQHF,TGTGCCAGCAGTGTTTCGGGGGGCTCGGAGCCCCAGCATTTT
.,.,TRBJ1-2,TRBV30,CAWNLGTSGGGYTF,TGTGCCTGGAACTTAGGGACGTCCGGGGGTGGCTACACCTTC
.,.,TRBJ1-3,TRBV7-2,CASSLYQGGGNTIYF,TGTGCCAGCAGCTTATATCAGGGAGGCGGAAACACCATATATTTT
.,.,TRBJ1-1,TRBV19,CASSAPADGGKAFF,TGTGCCAGTAGTGCCCCAGCGGACGGGGGGAAGGCTTTCTTT
.,once,TRBJ1-4,TRBV5-1,CASSLQNEKLFF,TGCGCCAGCAGCCTCCAGAATGAAAAACTGTTTTTT
.,.,TRBJ2-2,TRBV7-3,CASSPRAPPGELFF,TGTGCCAGCAGCCCCCGGGCTCCCCCCGGGGAGCTGTTTTTT
.,.,TRBJ1-5,TRBV27,CASSRDVNQPQHF,TGTGCCAGCAGCAGGGACGTCAATCAGCCCCAGCATTTT
TRBD2,.,TRBJ2-3,TRBV28,CASSPGTTTDTQYF,TGTGCCAGCAGTCCCGGGACTACGACAGATACGCAGTATTTT
TRBD1,once,TRBJ1-1,TRBV7-8,CASSPRTGGRFDTEAFF,TGTGCCAGCAGTCCCCGGACAGGGGGAAGATTTGACACTGAAGCTTTCTTT
.,.,TRBJ2-3,TRBV23-1,CASSQGGSSTDTQYF,TGCGCCAGCAGTCAAGGCGGGTCGAGCACAGATACGCAGTATTTT
.,.,TRBJ1-1,TRBV18,CASSLQDKNTEAFF,TGTGCCAGCTCCCTTCAGGACAAGAACACTGAAGCTTTCTTT
.,.,TRBJ2-1,TRBV6-1,CASRAVNEQFF,TGTGCCAGCCGGGCGGTAAATGAGCAGTTCTTC
.,.,TRBJ1-5,TRBV27,CASRKGRFSEPQHF,TGTGCCAGCCGAAAGGGACGGTTCTCGGAGCCCCAGCATTTT
.,.,TRBJ1-4,TRBV6-1,CASSEAGRPKLFF,TGTGCCAGCAGTGAAGCCGGCAGGCCCAAACTGTTTTTT
.,.,TRBJ2-1,TRBV27,CASSLLGEQFF,TGTGCCAGCAGTTTACTTGGGGAGCAGTTCTTC
.,.,TRBJ1-5,TRBV19,CASSFRRADNQPQHF,TGTGCCAGTAGTTTCCGCCGGGCCGACAATCAGCCCCAGCATTTT
.,.,TRBJ2-1,TRBV7-8,CASSFAGLIYNEQFF,TGTGCCAGCAGCTTCGCCGGACTTATCTACAATGAGCAGTTCTTC
TRBD1,.,TRBJ1-4,TRBV7-9,CASSLGQGNEKLFF,TGTGCCAGCAGCTTGGGACAGGGGAATGAAAAACTGTTTTTT
.,.,TRBJ2-2,TRBV4-1,CASSQVTRGMAGELFF,TGCGCCAGCAGCCAAGTTACTAGGGGAATGGCCGGGGAGCTGTTTTTT
.,.,TRBJ2-3,TRBV18,CASSLEMFPDTQYF,TGTGCCAGCTCCCTTGAAATGTTCCCAGATACGCAGTATTTT
.,once,TRBJ1-1,TRBV7-3,CASSLTGGVGNTEAFF,TGTGCCAGCAGCCTCACGGGTGGGGTAGGGAACACTGAAGCTTTCTTT
TRBD2,.,TRBJ2-1,TRBV6-5,CASSQTSGSYNEQFF,TGTGCCAGCAGTCAAACTAGCGGCAGTTACAATGAGCAGTTCTTC
.,.,TRBJ1-5,TRBV28,CASSRGSNQPQHF,TGTGCCAGCAGTAGAGGTAGCAATCAGCCCCAGCATTTT
.,.,TRBJ1-2,TRBV21-1,CASSKVAGQGSPYGYTF,TGTGCCAGCAGCAAAGTGGCTGGACAGGGGAGTCCTTATGGCTACACCTTC
TRBD2,.,TRBJ2-7,TRBV28,CASSLSLAGGKHYEQYF,TGTGCCAGCAGTTTAAGTCTAGCGGGAGGCAAACACTACGAGCAGTACTTC
.,.,TRBJ1-5,TRBV5-1,CASSLGSLNQPQHF,TGCGCCAGCAGCTTGGGGTCCCTGAATCAGCCCCAGCATTTT
.,once,TRBJ2-1,TRBV6-5,CASSYWSSGVHEQFF,TGTGCCAGCAGTTACTGGTCTTCGGGGGTACATGAGCAGTTCTTC
TRBD2,.,TRBJ2-7,TRBV28,CASSSPGLAGSYEQYF,TGTGCCAGCAGTTCTCCCGGACTAGCGGGTTCCTACGAGCAGTACTTC
TRBD1,.,TRBJ2-7,TRBV10-3,CAISEWTGMVAYEQYF,TGTGCCATCAGTGAGTGGACAGGCATGGTAGCCTACGAGCAGTACTTC
TRBD2,.,TRBJ2-3,TRBV7-2,CASSLGAGAADTQYF,TGTGCCAGCAGCTTAGGGGCGGGAGCTGCAGATACGCAGTATTTT
TRBD2,.,TRBJ2-1,TRBV27,CASRQTGTTVYEQFF,TGTGCCAGCAGGCAAACCGGGACTACTGTCTATGAGCAGTTCTTC
.,.,TRBJ2-3,TRBV5-1,CASSQQSDTQYF,TGCGCCAGCAGCCAGCAGTCAGATACGCAGTATTTT
TRBD2,.,TRBJ2-7,TRBV7-2,CASSGGTSAAYEQYF,TGTGCCAGCAGCGGAGGGACTAGCGCCGCCTACGAGCAGTACTTC
.,.,TRBJ1-2,TRBV5-4,CASSLRGEAGYTF,TGTGCCAGCAGCTTAAGGGGGGAGGCTGGCTACACCTTC
TRBD1,.,TRBJ1-2,TRBV7-2,CASSLVGQGAYGYTF,TGTGCCAGCAGCTTAGTGGGACAGGGAGCCTATGGCTACACCTTC
.,.,TRBJ1-2,TRBV4-1,CASSQGASRDGYTF,TGCGCCAGCAGCCAGGGCGCATCCAGGGACGGCTACACCTTC
TRBD1,.,TRBJ2-3,TRBV18,CASSQSQGSTDTQYF,TGTGCCAGCTCACAATCACAGGGGAGCACAGATACGCAGTATTTT
TRBD1,.,TRBJ2-1,TRBV6-5,CASRKGTEYNEQFF,TGTGCCAGCAGAAAAGGGACAGAATACAATGAGCAGTTCTTC
TRBD1,.,TRBJ1-2,TRBV14,CASSQVGFGTGNGYTF,TGTGCCAGCAGCCAAGTGGGGTTCGGGACAGGGAATGGCTACACCTTC
.,.,TRBJ2-2,TRBV7-6,CASSLGRVRDTGELFF,TGTGCCAGCAGCTTAGGGCGGGTGAGGGACACCGGGGAGCTGTTTTTT
.,once,TRBJ2-7,TRBV19,CASSIGAGGTYEQYF,TGTGCCAGTAGTATAGGGGCAGGGGGGACCTACGAGCAGTACTTC
.,.,TRBJ1-5,TRBV6-5,CASTDLAGSPQHF,TGTGCCAGCACTGACCTAGCCGGGAGCCCCCAGCATTTT
.,.,TRBJ1-2,TRBV7-9,CASSLALGQENYGYTF,TGTGCCAGCAGCTTAGCACTGGGCCAGGAGAACTATGGCTACACCTTC
.,.,TRBJ2-3,TRBV1,CTSQKPGLAGDNTQYF,TGCACCAGTCAGAAGCCGGGACTAGCGGGAGATAATACGCAGTATTTT
.,.,TRBJ2-5,TRBV27,CASRAGETQYF,TGTGCCAGCAGAGCAGGAGAGACCCAGTACTTC